One and the same sample provided the 26 T cell receptor beta chains below, sequenced in a study of cytomegalovirus exposure and HLA in healthy donors. PCR amplification relied on 60 Vbeta primers (plus 13 Jbeta primers). Sequencing used immunoSEQ multiplex PCR; TCRdb keeps in-frame clones, though not all of them. The sample carries approximately 140,000 clones, 80% to 90% recorded once. The sample consisted of PBMCs. The receptors stem from a man aged 50 to 60 in good health and CMV-seronegative.

The chain combines TRBV5-4 with TRBJ2-1, with 15 positions matching TRBD2. V was clipped by 3 bases and J by 9 bases; unmatched bases: 7. Germline CDR1 is SGHNT and CDR2 is YYREEE (reference sequence). The CDR3 covers 16 residues. The CDR3 bases are TGTGCCAGCAGCTCGGAACCGGGACTAGCGGGGGGTGAGCAGTTCTTC. It specifies CASSSEPGLAGGEQFF.

The chain couples TRBV6-5 to TRBJ2-3, with D tentatively TRBD2 (6 bases). The germline CDR1 and CDR2 sequences are MNHEY and SVGAGI. This CDR3 region has 14 residues. Trimming cost V 6 bases and J 2 bases, with 12 bases left between them. As DNA, the CDR3 is TGTGCCAGCAGGGTTGGGGGGTACACAGATACGCAGTATTTT. Its protein is CASRVGGYTDTQYF.

The chain combines TRBV27 with TRBJ2-7, with D possibly being TRBD1 (6 bases). This CDR3 is built from 18 residues. The V end was cut by 6 bases, the J end by 3 bases, with 27 bases between. In germline, CDR1 is MNHEY, CDR2 SMNVEV (reference sequence). The chain's CDR3 is CASSRMQRRTVPHYEQYF. The CDR3 DNA is TGTGCCAGCAGCCGCATGCAGAGACGGACAGTACCTCACTACGAGCAGTACTTC.

The V gene is TRBV7-3, the J gene TRBJ1-3; no definite D call. This CDR3 spans 15 amino acids. Germline V gene lookup returns CDR1 SGHTA and CDR2 FQGTGA. V lost 2 bases to trimming and J lost 0 bases, with 8 bases between them. The CDR3 here is CASSLEGSSGNTIYF. Written as DNA, the CDR3 is TGTGCCAGCAGCTTAGAGGGAAGCTCTGGAAACACCATATATTTT. The full variable domain, rest sourced from reference TRBV7-3 and TRBJ1-3, is GAGVSQTPSNKVTEKGKYVELRCDPISGHTALYWYRQSLGQGPEFLIYFQGTGAADDSGLPNDRFFAVRPEGSVSTLKIQRTERGDSAVYLCASSLEGSSGNTIYFGEGSWLTVV.

The chain links TRBV27 to TRBJ1-1; 8 bases align to TRBD1. Per the germline V gene, CDR1 is MNHEY and CDR2 is SMNVEV (reference sequence). The CDR3 sequence is 14 residues long. The ends lost 6 bases at V and 4 bases at J; junction bases unmatched: 7. CDR3 in DNA: TGTGCCAGCAGCAACGCAGGGGGCACCACTGAAGCTTTCTTT. Protein product: CASSNAGGTTEAFF.

The chain couples TRBV4-1 to TRBJ1-6; TRBD1 matches 8 bases. Looked up from germline, CDR1 is MGHRA and CDR2 is YSYEKL. Trimming took 0 bases from V and 13 from J; bases not matched to a gene: 8. The CDR3 is 15 residues long. This CDR3 reads CASSQDDRGFRPLHF. CDR3 DNA sequence: TGCGCCAGCAGCCAAGATGACAGGGGATTTAGGCCCCTCCACTTT.

This chain joins TRBV10-3 and TRBJ1-1, with 8 bases that match TRBD1. V lost 1 base and J lost 0; bases outside the gene matches: 1. Germline V gene lookup returns CDR1 ENHRY and CDR2 SYGVKD. The CDR3 runs 15 residues. The CDR3 loop is CAISELDRVNTEAFF. The CDR3 nucleotides are TGTGCCATCAGTGAGTTGGACAGGGTGAACACTGAAGCTTTCTTT.

Written as DNA, the CDR3 is TGTGCCAGCAGCTCCGAATCCGGGACCCCGGAGGGACAGCCCCAGCATTTT. Translating gives CASSSESGTPEGQPQHF. V gene TRBV11-2 combines with J gene TRBJ1-5, with D tentatively TRBD1 (5 bases). Germline loops: CDR1 SGHAT, CDR2 FQNNGV. Trimming left V 4 bases short and J 7 bases short, with 23 bases between. The CDR3 is made up of 17 amino acids.

This chain uses TRBV5-1 with TRBJ2-1, with 10 bases fitting TRBD2. The germline CDR1 and CDR2 sequences are SGHRS and YFSETQ. The CDR3 consists of 17 residues. J was trimmed by 0 bases and V by 0 bases; bases with no gene match: 3. In nucleotides, the CDR3 is TGCGCCAGCAGCTTGGCGGCTAGCGGGGGCTCCTACAATGAGCAGTTCTTC. Residues: CASSLAASGGSYNEQFF. The entire variable domain, with the rest obtained from reference TRBV5-1 and TRBJ2-1, is as follows: KAGVTQTPRYLIKTRGQQVTLSCSPISGHRSVSWYQQTPGQGLQFLFEYFSETQRNKGNFPGRFSGRQFSNSRSEMNVSTLELGDSALYLCASSLAASGGSYNEQFFGPGTRLTVL.

This chain uses TRBV5-1 with TRBJ2-5, with D perhaps matching TRBD2 (6 bases). The V gene's germline CDR1 is SGHRS and CDR2 YFSETQ. V lost 4 bases, J lost 1 base, and 20 bases lay in between. There are 17 residues in the CDR3. The CDR3 region has the DNA TGCGCCAGCAGCCCTGGGGGGATCCCAGGGATCCAAGAGACCCAGTACTTC. This gives the protein CASSPGGIPGIQETQYF.

The chain recombines TRBV4-1 with TRBJ1-5, with D uncertain. Per germline, CDR1 MGHRA and CDR2 YSYEKL. The length of the CDR3 is 15 residues. V gave up 0 bases and J gave up 3 bases, with 9 bases separating them. CDR3 in DNA: TGCGCCAGCAGCCAAGATCTTTTGTACAATCAGCCCCAGCATTTT. Translated, it gives CASSQDLLYNQPQHF.

In this sample, this clone turned up a few times. The chain links TRBV7-9 to TRBJ1-6, with 8 bases that match TRBD1. This CDR3 is built from 19 residues. The V gene end was trimmed by 1 base and the J gene end by 9 bases; junction bases not matched to a gene: 17. Germline assignment: CDR1 SEHNR and CDR2 FQNEAQ (reference sequence). The CDR3 region has the DNA TGTGCCAGCAGCTTAGTTTCGTCGGGGAAGAACAGGGGGGGTTCACCCCTCCACTTT. It yields the protein CASSLVSSGKNRGGSPLHF.

The chain couples TRBV30 to TRBJ1-5, with 7 bases that match TRBD1. The CDR3 sequence is 16 residues long. Germline V lookup: CDR1 GTSNPN, CDR2 SVGIG (reference sequence). V gave up 1 base and J gave up 1 base; unmatched junction bases: 7. CDR3 DNA sequence: TGTGCCTGGAGTGCAGGGGGACCGGGGAGCAATCAGCCCCAGCATTTT. This encodes CAWSAGGPGSNQPQHF.

The chain carries TRBV10-1 and TRBJ2-3; D might be TRBD2 (6 bases). Germline CDR1 reads WNHNN; CDR2 reads SYGVQD (reference sequence). The CDR3 covers 15 residues. V shed 5 bases and J shed 5 bases, with 17 bases lying between them. The CDR3 sequence is CASSFTTSSEDTQYF. The DNA of the CDR3 is TGCGCCAGCAGTTTCACGACTAGTTCTGAAGATACGCAGTATTTT.

The chain combines TRBV7-9 with TRBJ1-2; no definite D call. Trimming removed 5 bases from V and 5 bases from J, with 12 bases in between. CDR3 length equals 13 residues. The germline V gene encodes CDR1 SEHNR and CDR2 FQNEAQ (reference sequence). CDR3 in amino acids: CASSREEGYGYTF. For the CDR3, the DNA is TGTGCCAGCAGCCGCGAGGAGGGTTATGGCTACACCTTC.

The V and J genes are TRBV19 and TRBJ2-3; TRBD2 aligns across 7 bases. The germline V gene has CDR1 LNHDA and CDR2 SQIVND (reference sequence). The J segment lost 3 bases and the V segment lost 7 bases, leaving 4 bases of the junction unmatched. The CDR3 runs 13 residues. In nucleotides, the CDR3 is TGTGCCAGTAAAGCGGGGAGGACAGATACGCAGTATTTT. It translates to CASKAGRTDTQYF.

This chain uses TRBV6-6 with TRBJ2-4, with a possible D match to TRBD2 (5 bases). Germline V lookup: CDR1 MNHNY, CDR2 SVGAGI (reference sequence). The CDR3 totals 15 residues. V shed 7 bases and J shed 0 bases, with 13 bases lying between them. The CDR3 bases are TGTGCCAGCATTGTGGGCGGACTAGCCAAAAACATTCAGTACTTC. It encodes CASIVGGLAKNIQYF.

The chain joins TRBV11-2 to TRBJ2-2; 7 bases fit TRBD2. Germline CDR1 is SGHAT and CDR2 is FQNNGV. The CDR3 has 19 residues. Losses at the gene ends were 10 bases for V and 2 bases for J; bases not matched to a gene: 22. The CDR3 DNA is TGTGCCACCCACTCGGTGCAAGCGGGGCGCCTGGAAAACACCGGGGAGCTGTTTTTT. Its protein is CATHSVQAGRLENTGELFF. Drawing the rest from reference TRBV11-2 and TRBJ2-2, the complete variable domain is EAGVAQSPRYKIIEKRQSVAFWCNPISGHATLYWYQQILGQGPKLLIQFQNNGVVDDSQLPKDRFSAERLKGVDSTLKIQPAKLEDSAVYLCATHSVQAGRLENTGELFFGEGSRLTVL.

The chain employs TRBV29-1 and TRBJ2-3, with D possibly TRBD1 on 6 matching bases. The CDR3 extends over 14 amino acids. Germline-derived CDR1 and CDR2 are SQVTM and ANQGSEA. Trimming removed 4 bases from V and 2 bases from J, with 13 bases in between. CDR3 in DNA: TGCAGCGTTGTCTACAGGGCTATCACAGATACGCAGTATTTT. It specifies CSVVYRAITDTQYF.

This chain connects TRBV7-9 to TRBJ1-2, with 7 bases aligning to TRBD1. CDR1 and CDR2 (germline): SEHNR, FQNEAQ (reference sequence). The CDR3 totals 15 residues. V dropped 2 bases and J dropped 8; count of bases not matched to a gene: 11. CDR3 sequence (DNA): TGTGCCAGCAGCTTAAACAGGGGAAGGAACGACGGCTACACCTTC. Translated: CASSLNRGRNDGYTF.

The chain is built from TRBV6-1 and TRBJ1-2; D remains ambiguous. In germline, CDR1 is MNHNS, CDR2 SASEGT. There are 13 residues in the CDR3. V was trimmed by 4 bases and J by 5 bases, leaving 11 bases between them. In nucleotides, the CDR3 is TGTGCCAGCAGTGTCGAGGTTGCATATGGCTACACCTTC. Its protein product is CASSVEVAYGYTF.

This clone showed up just a few times. This chain links TRBV27 with TRBJ2-5; tentatively, D is TRBD1 (5 bases). CDR1 is MNHEY, CDR2 SMNVEV, per germline (reference sequence). Deletions cut 5 bases from V and 2 bases from J, with 9 bases between. The CDR3 runs to 13 residues. The CDR3 loop reads CASSVRQQETQYF. The CDR3 region has the DNA TGTGCCAGCAGTGTTCGACAGCAAGAGACCCAGTACTTC.

This clone appeared once. The chain combines TRBV27 with TRBJ1-2, with 7 nucleotides matching TRBD1. The V gene end was trimmed by 6 bases and the J gene end by 3 bases; junction bases not matched to a gene: 7. The CDR3 sequence is 14 residues long. Germline V lookup: CDR1 MNHEY, CDR2 SMNVEV (reference sequence). Here the CDR3 reads CASSLTGNDYGYTF. CDR3 bases: TGTGCCAGCAGCTTGACAGGGAACGACTATGGCTACACCTTC.

CDR3 region: CASHAGSQMSTEAFF. The CDR3 DNA reads as TGCGCCAGCCATGCGGGTAGTCAGATGAGCACTGAAGCTTTCTTT. The rearrangement links TRBV5-1 to TRBJ1-1, with unresolved D. Germline V gene lookup returns CDR1 SGHRS and CDR2 YFSETQ. The V gene lost 7 bases and the J gene lost 4 bases, with 20 bases spanning the gap. The CDR3 contains 15 residues.

The rearrangement links TRBV5-4 to TRBJ2-7; D ambiguous. Germline CDR1 is SGHNT and CDR2 is YYREEE (reference sequence). The CDR3 has 13 residues. V was clipped by 4 bases and J by 0 bases, with 8 bases between them. CDR3 loop: CASSPISSYEQYF. The CDR3 region has the DNA TGTGCCAGCAGCCCAATCAGCTCCTACGAGCAGTACTTC.

The chain couples TRBV4-1 to TRBJ2-7; D is perhaps TRBD2 (6 bases). The CDR3 covers 14 residues. V was pared by 2 bases and J by 6 bases, with 14 bases between. CDR1 MGHRA and CDR2 YSYEKL come from the germline V gene. CDR3 coding DNA: TGCGCCAGCAGCCAACCCTTCGAGGGAGGCGAGCAGTACTTC. It yields the protein CASSQPFEGGEQYF.